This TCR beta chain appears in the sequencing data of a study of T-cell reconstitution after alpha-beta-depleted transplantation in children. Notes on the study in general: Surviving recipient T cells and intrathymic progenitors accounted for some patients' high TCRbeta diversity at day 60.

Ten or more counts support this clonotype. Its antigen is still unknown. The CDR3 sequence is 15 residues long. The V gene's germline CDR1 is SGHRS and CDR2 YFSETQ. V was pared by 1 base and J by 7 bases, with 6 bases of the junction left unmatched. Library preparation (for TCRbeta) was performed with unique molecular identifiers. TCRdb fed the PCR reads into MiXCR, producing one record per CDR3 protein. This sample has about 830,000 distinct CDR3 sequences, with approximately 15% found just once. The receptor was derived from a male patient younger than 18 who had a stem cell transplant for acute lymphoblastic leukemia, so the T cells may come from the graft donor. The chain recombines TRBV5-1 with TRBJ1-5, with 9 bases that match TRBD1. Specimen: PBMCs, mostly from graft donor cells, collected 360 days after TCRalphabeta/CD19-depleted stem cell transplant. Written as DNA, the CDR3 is TGCGCCAGCAGCTTGCTGGGACAGGGCGGCCAGCCCCAGCATTTT. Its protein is CASSLLGQGGQPQHF. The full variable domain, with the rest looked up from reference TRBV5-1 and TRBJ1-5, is KAGVTQTPRYLIKTRGQQVTLSCSPISGHRSVSWYQQTPGQGLQFLFEYFSETQRNKGNFPGRFSGRQFSNSRSEMNVSTLELGDSALYLCASSLLGQGGQPQHFGDGTRLSIL.